This entry lists 20 T cell receptor beta chains sequenced from one sample in a study of CD8 T cell repertoires and HIV-1 epitope variants. Data came from immunoSEQ multiplex PCR; TCRdb stores just in-frame clones and leaves some out. The profile shows 90,000 or so clones, 60% to 80% of them singletons. The sample consisted of uncultured baseline CD8+ T cells from peripheral blood mononuclear cells (PBMCs). The receptors were sampled from a male donor with HIV.

This clone is hyperexpanded by share. The chain combines TRBV13 with TRBJ2-5; D is possibly TRBD2 (5 bases). The CDR3 has 15 residues. V was cut by 4 bases and J by 2 bases, with 14 bases left in between. Germline assignment: CDR1 PRHDT and CDR2 FYEKMQ (reference sequence). The CDR3 here is CASSSAGIDQETQYF. The CDR3 DNA reads TGTGCCAGCAGCTCCGCCGGGATAGATCAAGAGACCCAGTACTTC.

V is TRBV7-9 and J is TRBJ1-2; 10 nucleotides agree with TRBD1. The CDR3 covers 13 residues. Trimming took 3 bases from V and 6 from J; bases not matched to a gene: 1. In germline, CDR1 is SEHNR, CDR2 FQNEAQ (reference sequence). CDR3 sequence reads: CASSFGTGDGYTF. The DNA for the CDR3 is TGTGCCAGCAGCTTCGGGACAGGGGATGGCTACACCTTC.

The gene calls are TRBV28 and TRBJ2-7; D not resolved. V lost 2 bases and J 6 bases, leaving 8 bases between the germline ends. Germline CDR1 reads MDHEN; CDR2 reads SYDVKM. The length of the CDR3 is 12 residues. The CDR3 DNA reads as TGTGCCAGCAGTTTAGCTGGGGTCGAGCAGTACTTC. Amino acids: CASSLAGVEQYF. Supplemented by reference TRBV28 and TRBJ2-7, the full variable domain reads DVKVTQSSRYLVKRTGEKVFLECVQDMDHENMFWYRQDPGLGLRLIYFSYDVKMKEKGDIPEGYSVSREKKERFSLILESASTNQTSMYLCASSLAGVEQYFGPGTRLTVT.

This clone came up a few times. The chain uses TRBV6-5 and TRBJ2-7; D might be TRBD1 (5 bases). The CDR3 has 13 amino acids. Germline values: CDR1 MNHEY, CDR2 SVGAGI. Trimming cost V 5 bases and J 3 bases, with 11 bases left between them. The chain's CDR3 is CASSPRQSYEQYF. The CDR3 DNA reads TGTGCCAGCAGTCCGAGACAGAGCTACGAGCAGTACTTC.

The rearrangement links TRBV19 to TRBJ2-7; D not certain. Germline V gene lookup returns CDR1 LNHDA and CDR2 SQIVND (reference sequence). With 5 bases removed from V and 4 bases from J, the gap between germline ends came to 12 bases. This CDR3 is 13 amino acids long. This chain's CDR3 is CASSASDIYEQYF. CDR3 sequence (DNA): TGTGCCAGTAGTGCATCCGACATTTACGAGCAGTACTTC.

This chain links TRBV2 with TRBJ1-1; no firm D call. This CDR3 has 14 residues. V dropped 10 bases and J dropped 2 bases, with 17 bases sitting between them. CDR1 is SNHLY, CDR2 FYNNEI, per germline. The CDR3 loop is CATPVRGINTEAFF. CDR3 sequence (DNA): TGTGCCACCCCAGTGCGGGGAATTAACACTGAAGCTTTCTTT.

The gene calls are TRBV29-1 and TRBJ2-7; D remains unclear. V lost 7 bases and J lost 2, with 15 bases in between. The germline gives CDR1 SQVTM, CDR2 ANQGSEA. The CDR3 is made up of 13 amino acids. For the CDR3, the DNA is TGCAGCGCTACTGTTGGATCTGCCTACGAGCAGTACTTC. This codes for CSATVGSAYEQYF.

V is TRBV19 and J is TRBJ1-5; D not resolved. The CDR3 spans 14 residues. The V end lost 3 bases, the J end lost 0 bases, and 6 bases lay between the germline ends. CDR1 and CDR2 from the germline V gene are LNHDA and SQIVND (reference sequence). DNA for the CDR3: TGTGCCAGTAGTATCCAGGATAGCAATCAGCCCCAGCATTTT. Protein: CASSIQDSNQPQHF.

The rearrangement joins TRBV7-9 to TRBJ1-2, with D possibly matching TRBD1 (5 bases). Germline V gene data show CDR1 as SEHNR and CDR2 as FQNEAQ (reference sequence). This CDR3 comprises 14 residues. Trimming removed 1 base from V and 10 bases from J, with 16 bases in between. The CDR3 loop is CASSLEGTGRVYTF. The CDR3 coding sequence is TGTGCCAGCAGCTTAGAGGGGACGGGCCGTGTCTACACCTTC.

The chain joins TRBV30 to TRBJ1-3; unclear D gene. V lost 2 bases and J 2 bases, leaving 7 bases between the germline ends. CDR3 length: 13 amino acids. Germline assignment: CDR1 GTSNPN and CDR2 SVGIG (reference sequence). The CDR3 loop reads CAWSSGTGNTIYF. Here the CDR3 DNA reads TGTGCCTGGAGTTCGGGGACTGGAAACACCATATATTTT.

The gene calls are TRBV6-5 and TRBJ2-3; D is uncertain. Trimming pared 4 bases from V and 1 base from J, leaving 3 bases between. The CDR3 extends over 12 amino acids. Germline lookup yields CDR1 MNHEY and CDR2 SVGAGI. The CDR3 protein is CASSSRTDTQYF. The CDR3 coding sequence is TGTGCCAGCAGTTCACGCACAGATACGCAGTATTTT.

This rearrangement joins TRBV4-2 to TRBJ2-7; D tentatively reads TRBD1 or TRBD2 (5 bases each). Germline assignment: CDR1 LGHNA and CDR2 YNFKEQ. The CDR3 loop spans 15 amino acids. The V gene lost 1 base and the J gene lost 5 bases, with 15 bases spanning the gap. In nucleotides, the CDR3 is TGTGCCAGCAGCCAAGTGGGGACCCCCGAGGACGAGCAGTACTTC. Its translation is CASSQVGTPEDEQYF.

This clone has just a few counts. V and J are TRBV2 and TRBJ2-7, with D perhaps matching TRBD1 or TRBD2 (5 bases each). The germline CDR1 and CDR2 sequences are SNHLY and FYNNEI. V lost 2 bases and J 13 bases, leaving 15 bases between the germline ends. The CDR3 totals 12 residues. CDR3 bases: TGTGCCAGCAGTGAAAGGGGTTTAGGGGACTACTTC. This gives the protein CASSERGLGDYF.

J is TRBJ2-7 and V is TRBV7-2, with no clear D. V was trimmed by 2 bases and J by 1 base, leaving 9 bases between them. CDR1 and CDR2 (germline): SGHTA, FQGNSA. This CDR3 region has 14 residues. CDR3 residues: CASSLLDGSYEQYF. The CDR3 DNA reads as TGTGCCAGCAGCTTACTGGACGGATCCTACGAGCAGTACTTC.

The chain has TRBV5-1 and TRBJ1-5, with 10 bases lining up with TRBD1. With V trimmed by 0 bases and J by 4 bases, 1 base remained unmatched. The length of the CDR3 is 15 residues. CDR1 is SGHRS and CDR2 is YFSETQ in the germline V gene. CDR3 DNA sequence: TGCGCCAGCAGCTTGGAGGGACAGGGGAATCAGCCCCAGCATTTT. This translates into CASSLEGQGNQPQHF.

The CDR3 DNA reads TGTGCCAGCAGCGTTCGCAGGTACCTAGCCAAAAACATTCAGTACTTC. Residues: CASSVRRYLAKNIQYF. The V call is TRBV21-1, the J call TRBJ2-4; the table's TRBD1 call for D was not verified on the DNA. TRBV21-1 is classified as a pseudogene. CDR3 size: 16 residues.

This clone was observed a single time. The V gene is TRBV4-3, the J gene TRBJ2-2; weak D call: TRBD2 (5 bases). The CDR3 sequence is 14 residues long. Trimming cost V 1 base and J 5 bases, with 8 bases left between them. CDR1 LGHNA and CDR2 YSLEER come from the germline V gene. The CDR3 loop is CASSQGGHTGELFF. The CDR3 DNA reads TGCGCCAGCAGCCAAGGAGGGCATACCGGGGAGCTGTTTTTT.

The chain links TRBV9 to TRBJ1-1; 10 bases are shared with TRBD1. The germline CDR1 and CDR2 sequences are SGDLS and YYNGEE. This CDR3 comprises 17 residues. V was clipped by 0 bases and J by 3 bases; unmatched bases: 8. The CDR3, as DNA: TGTGCCAGCAGCGTAGGAGCGACAGGGGGCTATTACACTGAAGCTTTCTTT. Its translation: CASSVGATGGYYTEAFF. Supplemented by reference TRBV9 and TRBJ1-1, the full variable domain reads DSGVTQTPKHLITATGQRVTLRCSPRSGDLSVYWYQQSLDQGLQFLIQYYNGEERAKGNILERFSAQQFPDLHSELNLSSLELGDSALYFCASSVGATGGYYTEAFFGQGTRLTVV.

This rearrangement joins TRBV5-1 to TRBJ2-2; 8 nucleotides agree with TRBD2. Per the germline V gene, CDR1 is SGHRS and CDR2 is YFSETQ. J lost 2 bases, V lost 4 bases, and 10 bases had no gene match. CDR3 size: 17 residues. The CDR3 loop reads CASSSRRGGTNTGELFF. The CDR3 DNA follows: TGCGCCAGCAGCAGTCGCCGCGGGGGGACTAACACCGGGGAGCTGTTTTTT.

The gene calls are TRBV19 and TRBJ2-6; tentative D call: TRBD1 (6 bases). The CDR3 consists of 18 residues. With 0 bases removed from V and 4 bases from J, the gap between germline ends came to 16 bases. The germline V gene has CDR1 LNHDA and CDR2 SQIVND (reference sequence). This CDR3 is CASSIDSTGTPGANVLTF. As DNA, the CDR3 is TGTGCCAGTAGTATAGATAGCACAGGGACACCCGGGGCCAACGTCCTGACTTTC.